This entry concerns a single TCR beta chain. The data stem from a study of blood T cell repertoires in COVID-19. Study context: Material from acute and convalescent COVID-19 was sourced from the United States, Italy and Spain. From T cells, B-cell-depleted T cells, or PBMCs came the material, which was cDNA or gDNA.

Source study methods: Estimation of nucleated cell counts was performed using reference gene primer amplification. Libraries were prepared by immunoSEQ multiplex PCR; TCRdb keeps only in-frame clonotypes and omits some of them. V and J calls and clone size are copied from that table; D and trimming were computed from the DNA. The sample consists of about 180,000 clones, 80% to 90% of them appearing once. Trimming stripped 2 bases from V and 7 bases from J, with 15 bases between. This CDR3 is 14 amino acids long. In germline, CDR1 is SGHRS, CDR2 YFSETQ. The origin of this receptor is a woman in her forties or fifties with acute or convalescent COVID-19. Source material: peripheral blood. The chain couples TRBV5-1 to TRBJ2-5; TRBD2 is a possible D gene (5 bases). The CDR3 sequence is CASSLTDPSGTQYF. The CDR3 nucleotides are TGCGCCAGCAGCTTAACGGACCCCAGCGGGACCCAGTACTTC.